This T cell receptor beta chain was retrieved from a study of blood T cells in healthy people across ages. The study's findings and limits: Researchers deemed the diversity estimates from one million T cells underestimates.

PCR was performed a second time for about 7 to 11 cycles using a sample-barcoded 5' primer and a J-beta primer mix. Each cDNA was tagged by a template-switch adaptor containing 12 random nucleotides. TCRdb called the 5' RACE reads again in MiXCR, with one record for every CDR3 protein. Counted here are approximately 1,700,000 distinct CDR3 sequences, roughly two fifths occurring once; the ten biggest clones make up roughly 23%. The CDR3 extends over 13 amino acids. Germline CDR1 and CDR2: SEHNR and FQNEAQ (reference sequence). V was shortened by 2 bases and J by 3 bases, with 7 bases between the two germline ends. There are many counts of this clonotype. What it binds is not known.

The material sequenced was blood. This TCR derives from a human donor in good health. V usage is TRBV7-9 and J usage is TRBJ1-1; D not certain. The CDR3 loop reads CASSLQRDTEAFF. DNA for the CDR3: TGTGCCAGCAGCTTACAGAGGGACACTGAAGCTTTCTTT.